The entry that follows covers one T cell receptor (beta chain) sequence. Germline and junction disagree at one end, which may indicate a read error. This sample was included in a study of control samples from healthy donors and cancer patients. The table came from immunoSEQ multiplex PCR; TCRdb's copy has only in-frame clones and leaves some out. This table has about 130,000 clones, around 92% appearing once. The CDR3 totals 14 residues. From germline, CDR1 is MNHNY and CDR2 SVGAGI (reference sequence). The receptor was derived from a woman in her fifties or sixties in good health. The sample taken for sequencing was blood. This sequence joins TRBV6-6 and TRBJ2-5; a weak D match, TRBD2 (7 bases). The CDR3 DNA reads as TGTGCCAGCAGTCCCCTCCGTGTAGGGGGGGATTCCCACTTC. Its protein is CASSPLRVGGDSHF.